The rows below give T cell receptor beta chains drawn from one sample of a study of early T cells in non-severe SARS-CoV-2 infection. Each CDR3 protein is one row after TCRdb ran MiXCR on the 5' RACE reads. Among around 57,000 distinct CDR3 sequences listed, roughly 12% were seen once. Material: whole blood. The receptors come from an adult who was a healthcare worker with PCR-confirmed SARS-CoV-2 infection or an uninfected control (not recorded which). Both conserved end residues are part of each CDR3. Each record gives: clone size, V gene, J gene, D gene, CDR3 DNA, CDR3 protein. The D gene is left open where the match is weak. Clone size appears in some rows only: once, few, many, or a class for an expanded clone.

NA	TRBV12-3/TRBV12-4	TRBJ1-5	NA	TGTGCCAGCAGTTTCTCGGACCTCAATCAGCCCCAGCATTTT	CASSFSDLNQPQHF
NA	TRBV5-1	TRBJ2-1	TRBD2	TGCGCCAGCAACCTAGCGGGGCGCAATGAGCAGTTCTTC	CASNLAGRNEQFF
NA	TRBV29-1	TRBJ2-7	TRBD2	TGCAGCGTTGAGCTCCTAGCGGGAGAAATTTACGAGCAGTACTTC	CSVELLAGEIYEQYF
few	TRBV28	TRBJ1-1	NA	TGTGCCAGCAGTACGGGTTTATCTGAAGCTTTCTTT	CASSTGLSEAFF
NA	TRBV28	TRBJ1-3	NA	TGTGCCAGCAGCCTACAGAGGACCATATATTTT	CASSLQRTIYF
NA	TRBV5-1	TRBJ2-2	TRBD1	TGCGCCAGCAGCTTGGACCCTACCGGGACAGGGGGCTCCGGGGAGCTGTTTTTT	CASSLDPTGTGGSGELFF
many	TRBV9	TRBJ2-7	TRBD2	TGTGCCAGCACCCGAGGTAGCGGGACATACTACGAGCAGTACTTC	CASTRGSGTYYEQYF
many	TRBV14	TRBJ1-6	NA	TGTGCCAGCAGCCAAGAAGTTGCTGGGTTATCACCCCTCCACTTT	CASSQEVAGLSPLHF
NA	TRBV18	TRBJ2-2	NA	TGTGCCAGCTCACCACGGACCGGGGAGCTGTTTTTT	CASSPRTGELFF
many	TRBV19	TRBJ2-5	NA	TGTGCCAGTAGTATACTAGGGAAAGAGACCCAGTACTTC	CASSILGKETQYF
NA	TRBV5-4	TRBJ2-7	NA	TGTGCCACGGGGCAGGACTCCTACGAGCAGTACTTC	CATGQDSYEQYF
many	TRBV5-1	TRBJ2-5	TRBD1	TGCGCCAGCAGCCGGACGGGACAGAACCAAGAGACCCAGTACTTC	CASSRTGQNQETQYF
NA	TRBV3-1	TRBJ1-1	NA	TGTGCCAGCAGCCACCTCGACACTGAAGCTTTCTTT	CASSHLDTEAFF
few	TRBV30	TRBJ1-5	NA	TGTGCCTGGAGTCAGGGTTCCGATCAGCCCCAGCATTTT	CAWSQGSDQPQHF
NA	TRBV11-3	TRBJ2-3	NA	TGTGCCAGCAGCGCAGGAGGAGATACGCAGTATTTT	CASSAGGDTQYF
NA	TRBV15	TRBJ2-1	NA	TGTGCCACCAGCAGGAGGGGCGGGGGCCTCTACAATGAGCAGTTCTTC	CATSRRGGGLYNEQFF
NA	TRBV29-1	TRBJ2-3	NA	TGCAGCGTTGAAAAGTGGTCCGATACGCAGTATTTT	CSVEKWSDTQYF
NA	TRBV3-1	TRBJ2-7	NA	TGTGCCAGCAGCCAAGCCGGCCTCGGAGCCGAGCAGTACTTC	CASSQAGLGAEQYF
NA	TRBV10-3	TRBJ1-1	TRBD1	TGTGCCTTTATGACAGGGGCCACTGAAGCTTTCTTT	CAFMTGATEAFF
many	TRBV7-6	TRBJ2-7	TRBD2	TGTGCCAGCAGCTCAAGTAGCGGGGGGGCCTACGAGCAGTACTTC	CASSSSSGGAYEQYF
many	TRBV6-6	TRBJ2-3	NA	TGTGCCAGCAGTTACCCCACCGCTAGGACTAGCACAGATACGCAGTATTTT	CASSYPTARTSTDTQYF
NA	TRBV28	TRBJ2-7	NA	TGTGCCAGCGGCCTTAACGGACCGTACGAGCAGTACTTC	CASGLNGPYEQYF
few	TRBV20-1	TRBJ1-5	NA	TGCAGTGCCCCGCTAGGCGGGCTAGGGAGCAATCAGCCCCAGCATTTT	CSAPLGGLGSNQPQHF
many	TRBV5-1	TRBJ2-1	TRBD1	TGCGCCAGCAGCCCCGACAGGGCAACCTACAATGAGCAGTTCTTC	CASSPDRATYNEQFF
NA	TRBV30	TRBJ1-5	TRBD1	TGTGCCTGGAGAGCAGGGGGCGGCGGGAGCAATCAGCCCCAGCATTTT	CAWRAGGGGSNQPQHF
NA	TRBV3-1	TRBJ1-1	NA	TGTGCCAGCAGCAACAGGGTTGAAGCTTTCTTT	CASSNRVEAFF
NA	TRBV3-1	TRBJ1-3	NA	TGTGCCAGCAGCCTGGTTTTGAACACCATATATTTT	CASSLVLNTIYF
few	TRBV29-1	TRBJ2-7	TRBD1	TGCAGCGTTGGTACAGGGGGCTACGAGCAGTACTTC	CSVGTGGYEQYF
few	TRBV18	TRBJ2-7	NA	TGTGCCAGCTCACCGCTGAGTAACTACGAGCAGTACTTC	CASSPLSNYEQYF
NA	TRBV29-1	TRBJ2-7	TRBD2	TGCAGCGTTTCGGATACCGGGACTAGGGGTCTCGAGCAGTACTTC	CSVSDTGTRGLEQYF
NA	TRBV20-1	TRBJ1-2	TRBD1	TGCAGTGCCCCGGGACAGGGCACGAACTATGGCTACACCTTC	CSAPGQGTNYGYTF
many	TRBV6-4	TRBJ2-1	NA	TGTGCCAGCTCCCAAGGGGTAGCTTGGAATGAGCAGTTCTTC	CASSQGVAWNEQFF
many	TRBV5-6	TRBJ1-5	NA	TGTGCCAGCAGGGACGGTCATAGCAATCAGCCCCAGCATTTT	CASRDGHSNQPQHF
many	TRBV7-8	TRBJ2-1	NA	TGTGCCAGCAGCTTACCGAGCGGACCCTCCTACAATGAGCAGTTCTTC	CASSLPSGPSYNEQFF
many	TRBV4-2	TRBJ2-1	NA	TGTGCCAGCAGCCTAGCCGGGGATGAGCAGTTCTTC	CASSLAGDEQFF
NA	TRBV29-1	TRBJ2-7	NA	TGCAGCGTGGGGAGCTACGAGCAGTACTTC	CSVGSYEQYF
few	TRBV29-1	TRBJ2-1	TRBD2	TGCAGCGTTAATGGGGGAGGGCCAAATGAGCAGTTCTTC	CSVNGGGPNEQFF
many	TRBV5-1	TRBJ2-5	TRBD2	TGCGCCAGCAGCTTGGGGCGGGAGATAGGCCAAGAGACCCAGTACTTC	CASSLGREIGQETQYF
NA	TRBV7-3	TRBJ1-6	NA	TGTGCCAGCAGTAGGACGGGGAGGAATTCACCCCTCCACTTT	CASSRTGRNSPLHF
few	TRBV7-2	TRBJ2-3	NA	TGTGCCAGCAGCCCTAGATACACAGATACGCAGTATTTT	CASSPRYTDTQYF
few	TRBV12-3/TRBV12-4	TRBJ2-2	NA	TGTGCCAGCGGCCGACCTGGGAGAAACACCGGGGAGCTGTTTTTT	CASGRPGRNTGELFF
NA	TRBV6-4	TRBJ2-3	NA	TGTGCCAGCAGTGACGCTACTGAGCCCTCTCCAGATACGCAGTATTTT	CASSDATEPSPDTQYF
many	TRBV12-3/TRBV12-4	TRBJ2-5	NA	TGTGCCAGCGGCCAGGAGACCCAGTACTTC	CASGQETQYF
few	TRBV13	TRBJ2-7	NA	TGTGCCAGCAGCCTCAGGGGAGCCTACGAGCAGTACTTC	CASSLRGAYEQYF
few	TRBV5-1	TRBJ2-5	NA	TGCGCCAGCAGCTCATCCGGGACCAACCAAGAGACCCAGTACTTC	CASSSSGTNQETQYF
few	TRBV28	TRBJ1-1	TRBD1	TGTGCCAGCAGTTTCAGGGGGCAAAACACTGAAGCTTTCTTT	CASSFRGQNTEAFF
NA	TRBV7-3	TRBJ2-5	TRBD2	TGTGCCAGCAGCCCGGGGACTAAGGCAGAGACCCAGTACTTC	CASSPGTKAETQYF
few	TRBV6-6	TRBJ1-5	TRBD1	TGTGCCAGCAGCCCCCAGGGGGACAGGGATCAGCCCCAGCATTTT	CASSPQGDRDQPQHF
few	TRBV3-1	TRBJ2-3	NA	TGTGCCAGCAGCCTTAGGAGAGGGGGAGATACGCAGTATTTT	CASSLRRGGDTQYF
NA	TRBV10-2	TRBJ2-3	TRBD2	TGCGCCAGCAGTGAGACTAGCGGGGGTCGCACAGATACGCAGTATTTT	CASSETSGGRTDTQYF
few	TRBV4-2	TRBJ2-7	NA	TGTGCCAGCAGCCGCACGGGGACGCTTGACGAGCAGTACTTC	CASSRTGTLDEQYF
NA	TRBV24-1	TRBJ2-3	TRBD2	TGTGCCACCAGTGATCCGGGACTAGAACCAGATACGCAGTATTTT	CATSDPGLEPDTQYF
few	TRBV14	TRBJ1-1	TRBD1	TGTGCCAGCAGCCATCGGGGACAGGGTATCACTGAAGCTTTCTTT	CASSHRGQGITEAFF
NA	TRBV4-1	TRBJ2-5	NA	TGCGCCAGCAGCCAAGTAGGGGCGGAGACCCAGTACTTC	CASSQVGAETQYF
many	TRBV3-1	TRBJ1-2	NA	TGTGCCAGCAGCCTGGACTGGGACTATGGCTACACCTTC	CASSLDWDYGYTF
few	TRBV7-2	TRBJ2-7	TRBD2	TGTGCCAGCAGCTTCAGCGGGAGGGGCCCCTACGAGCAGTACTTC	CASSFSGRGPYEQYF
few	TRBV20-1	TRBJ1-5	TRBD1	TGCAGTGCTCCTACCCCTACAGGGGACCTCAATCAGCCCCAGCATTTT	CSAPTPTGDLNQPQHF
NA	TRBV5-4	TRBJ1-3	NA	TGTGCCAGCAGCTCCACTGGAAACACCATATATTTT	CASSSTGNTIYF